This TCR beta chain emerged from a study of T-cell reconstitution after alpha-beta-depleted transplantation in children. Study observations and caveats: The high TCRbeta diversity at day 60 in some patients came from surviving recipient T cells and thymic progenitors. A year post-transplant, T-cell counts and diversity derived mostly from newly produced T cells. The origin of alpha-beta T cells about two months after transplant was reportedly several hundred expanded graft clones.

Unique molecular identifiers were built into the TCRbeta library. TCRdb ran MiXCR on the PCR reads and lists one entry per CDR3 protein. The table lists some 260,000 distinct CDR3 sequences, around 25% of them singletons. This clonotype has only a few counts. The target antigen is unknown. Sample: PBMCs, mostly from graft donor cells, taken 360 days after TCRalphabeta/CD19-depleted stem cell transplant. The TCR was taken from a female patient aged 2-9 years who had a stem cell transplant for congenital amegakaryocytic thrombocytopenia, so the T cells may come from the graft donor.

CDR3 DNA: TGTGCCATCAGTGACGGACAGGGGATCAATGAGCAGTTCTTC. This codes for CAISDGQGINEQFF. The chain combines TRBV10-3 with TRBJ2-1; 9 nucleotides match TRBD1. The V segment lost 3 bases and the J segment 6 bases; nucleotides outside the gene matches: 3. This CDR3 region has 14 residues. Germline V gene sequence: CDR1 ENHRY, CDR2 SYGVKD.